This T cell receptor (beta chain) is from a study of response to subunit inactivated influenza vaccine. Study-wide points: A suggestion made by the authors is that each seasonal influenza vaccination recruits few new T cells.

This clonotype has only a few counts. What it binds is not known. TCRdb independently ran MiXCR on the RT-PCR reads; one entry per CDR3 protein. The sample comprises a few hundred thousand distinct CDR3 sequences, approximately 11% of which are singletons, and more than 10% rests with the top ten. V was trimmed by 4 bases and J by 0 bases, leaving 15 bases between them. The length of the CDR3 is 16 residues. The germline V gene has CDR1 SGHKS and CDR2 YYEKEE (reference sequence). This TCR derives from a man over 45 who received an inactivated influenza vaccine. The chain employs TRBV5-5 and TRBJ2-3; a possible D gene is TRBD1 (8 bases). Here the sequenced sample was PBMCs from blood, taken roughly 45 days after vaccination. CDR3 DNA: TGTGCCAGCAGCCGACAGGGGCGGGGGAGCACAGATACGCAGTATTTT. This codes for CASSRQGRGSTDTQYF.